The clone carrying this T cell receptor beta chain was seen a handful of times. Its antigen remains unknown. Then a second PCR, running roughly 6 to 12 cycles, was carried out with a sample-barcoded 5' primer and a J-beta primer mix. TCRdb ran MiXCR on the 5' RACE reads and lists one entry per CDR3 protein. The sample contains around 780,000 distinct CDR3 sequences, under 30% of which appear only once. Trimming cost V 4 bases and J 3 bases; bases outside gene matches: 6. The CDR3 covers 15 residues. Per germline, CDR1 SGHKS and CDR2 YYEKEE (reference sequence). This specimen comes from a study of blood T cells in healthy people across ages. Study-wide points: Observed TCR beta diversity per million T cells went down as age went up. This fall followed a roughly linear course with age. Diversity estimates from one million T cells were considered underestimates.

These same records also appear under a second study, on T cells of mothers and their children. That source reports: The entire RNA extract went into cDNA synthesis at 1.5 ug per 15 ul. Per child, roughly 3 million TCR beta CDR3 reads were obtained, against over 10 million per mother.

The source is a boy aged 5-17 years in good health. Specimen: blood. The chain has TRBV5-5 and TRBJ2-2, with 7 bases lining up with TRBD1. CDR3 region: CASSPVGGDTGELFF. For the CDR3, the DNA is TGTGCCAGCAGCCCCGTAGGGGGCGACACCGGGGAGCTGTTTTTT.